The 3 T cell receptor beta chains listed next were all sequenced from one sample in a study of vaccination and CD4 T cells after COVID-19. The antigens these receptors bind are not known. Time point noted: late sampling 161 to 241 days after vaccination in a few convalescent patients. The treatment: roughly 11-day PBMC culture with coronavirus spike peptide pools or control peptides (ViraFEST assay). An Oncomine TCR Beta short-read assay was used to sequence the DNA from cultured CD4+ T cells. TCRdb ran MiXCR on the PCR reads and lists one entry per CDR3 protein. The table includes tens of thousands of distinct CDR3 sequences, around 28% detected once. Material: CD4+ T cells from blood, cultured in vitro, obtained about 7 months after SARS-CoV-2 vaccination. Receptors were obtained from a human donor who had recovered from COVID-19.

The chain has TRBV18 and TRBJ2-7; the D gene is possibly TRBD1 (6 bases). Germline CDR1 reads KGHSH; CDR2 reads LQKENI. V dropped 2 bases and J dropped 4 bases, with 12 bases sitting between them. The CDR3 sequence is 14 residues long. This chain's CDR3 is CASSPSKTGYEQYF. The DNA of the CDR3 is TGTGCCAGCTCACCAAGTAAAACAGGGTACGAGCAGTACTTC.

The gene calls are TRBV18 and TRBJ2-5; 8 nucleotides agree with TRBD1. The V and J ends lost 3 bases and 5 bases, in that order; junction bases with no gene match: 8. Germline V lookup: CDR1 KGHSH, CDR2 LQKENI. This CDR3 spans 15 amino acids. For the CDR3, the DNA is TGTGCCAGCTCACCTTTGGCAGGGGGCTGGGAGACCCAGTACTTC. It encodes CASSPLAGGWETQYF.

The chain joins TRBV19 to TRBJ1-2; no reliable D call. CDR1 is LNHDA and CDR2 is SQIVND in the germline V gene (reference sequence). The CDR3 sequence is 17 residues long. V lost 6 bases and J lost 0, with 20 bases in between. The CDR3 coding sequence is TGTGCCAGTAGCCGAACCCCCCAGACGGATTCTAACTATGGCTACACCTTC. It translates to CASSRTPQTDSNYGYTF.